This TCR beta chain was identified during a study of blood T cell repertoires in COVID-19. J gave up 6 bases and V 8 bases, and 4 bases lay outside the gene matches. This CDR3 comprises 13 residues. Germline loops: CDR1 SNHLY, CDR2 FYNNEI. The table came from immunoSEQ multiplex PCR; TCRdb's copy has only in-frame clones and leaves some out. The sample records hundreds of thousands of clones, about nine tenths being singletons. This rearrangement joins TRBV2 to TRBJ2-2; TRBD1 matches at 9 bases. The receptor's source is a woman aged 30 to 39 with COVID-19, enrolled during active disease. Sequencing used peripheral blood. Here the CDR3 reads CASRDREAGELFF. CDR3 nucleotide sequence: TGTGCCAGCCGGGACAGGGAGGCCGGGGAGCTGTTTTTT.